The T cell receptor beta chain described here comes from a study of vaccination and CD4 T cells after COVID-19. Across the whole study: The makeup of the convalescents was six males and four females, two of them Hispanic.

Once obtained from cultured CD4+ T cells, the DNA was sequenced using the Oncomine TCR Beta short-read assay. Researchers extracted genomic DNA from CD4+ T cells that had been cultured. TCRdb recomputed calls from the PCR reads with MiXCR, one row per CDR3 protein. The top ten hold 9.5% to 15% of the sample, which has under 10,000 distinct CDR3 sequences, around 38% seen once. Treatment described: roughly 11-day PBMC culture with coronavirus spike peptide pools or control peptides (ViraFEST assay). Harvesting of the unexposed donor's CD4+ T cells predated the COVID-19 pandemic (2011-2018). Around 2 million PBMCs per well were cultured with roughly 10 IU/ml IL-2 and approximately 9.6 ug/ml peptide pools. With 3 bases clipped from V and 6 bases from J, the junction kept 4 bases outside the gene matches. The CDR3 covers 15 residues. Germline V CDR1 and CDR2: LNHDA, SQIVND (reference sequence). Only a few counts were recorded for this clonotype. The target antigen is unknown.

The chain is built from TRBV19 and TRBJ2-2; 10 bases fit TRBD1. This clonotype originated in a human donor in good health. Sequenced: CD4+ T cells from blood, cultured in vitro. CDR3 DNA sequence: TGTGCCAGTAGTATCCGGACAGGGGGTCCCGGGGAGCTGTTTTTT. Protein sequence: CASSIRTGGPGELFF. The entire variable domain, with the rest obtained from reference TRBV19 and TRBJ2-2, is as follows: DGGITQSPKYLFRKEGQNVTLSCEQNLNHDAMYWYRQDPGQGLRLIYYSQIVNDFQKGDIAEGYSVSREKKESFPLTVTSAQKNPTAFYLCASSIRTGGPGELFFGEGSRLTVL.